There are a few counts of the clone carrying this TCR beta chain. The target antigen is unknown. The CDR3 runs 13 residues. The germline CDR1 and CDR2 sequences are DFQATT and SNEGSKA (reference sequence). V lost 8 bases and J lost 0, with 10 bases in between. This record comes from a study of response to subunit inactivated influenza vaccine. Study-level findings and limits: A suggestion made by the authors is that each seasonal influenza vaccination recruits few new T cells.

One entry per CDR3 protein, called by TCRdb with MiXCR from the RT-PCR reads. The repertoire holds 600,000 to 850,000 distinct CDR3 sequences, with around 15% as singletons. This rearrangement joins TRBV20-1 to TRBJ2-2; unclear D gene. This clonotype originated in a man in his forties or fifties who received an inactivated influenza vaccine. This specimen was PBMCs from blood, taken 14 to 15 days before vaccination. As DNA, the CDR3 is TGCAGTCCAATAGCAGCGAACACCGGGGAGCTGTTTTTT. Translation gives CSPIAANTGELFF.